These 5 T cell receptor beta chains came from one sample sequenced in a study of OX40 agonist ivuxolimab in advanced cancers. Profiled with immunoSEQ multiplex PCR; TCRdb holds only in-frame clones, not every one. This repertoire shows roughly 76,000 clones, roughly 80% found once; its top ten account for 5% to 7%. The material sequenced was CD4+ or CD8+ T cells sorted from blood, taken in a trial of the OX40 agonist ivuxolimab. The receptors derive from an adult with an advanced solid tumor such as melanoma, head and neck, liver or kidney cancer.

The chain carries TRBV13 and TRBJ2-2; tentatively, D is TRBD2 (6 bases). Germline values: CDR1 PRHDT, CDR2 FYEKMQ (reference sequence). V was cut by 5 bases and J by 1 base, with 14 bases left in between. This CDR3 has 16 residues. CDR3 residues: CASSHPASENTGELFF. The DNA of the CDR3 is TGTGCCAGCAGCCACCCCGCTAGCGAGAACACCGGGGAGCTGTTTTTT.

V is TRBV6-5 and J is TRBJ2-7, with 11 bases fitting TRBD2. The CDR3 is made up of 14 amino acids. Germline V gene sequence: CDR1 MNHEY, CDR2 SVGAGI. The V gene end was trimmed by 6 bases and the J gene end by 2 bases; junction bases not matched to a gene: 3. CDR3 protein: CASRKTSGTYEQYF. CDR3 coding DNA: TGTGCCAGCAGAAAGACTAGCGGGACCTACGAGCAGTACTTC.

The chain employs TRBV19 and TRBJ1-2, with D perhaps TRBD1 (5 bases). V lost 5 bases and J 3 bases, leaving 10 bases between the germline ends. Germline V gene lookup returns CDR1 LNHDA and CDR2 SQIVND (reference sequence). CDR3 size: 13 residues. In DNA form, the CDR3 reads TGTGCCAGTAGTGCCGGGGCGGACTATGGCTACACCTTC. The encoded protein is CASSAGADYGYTF.

CDR3 nucleotide sequence: TGTGCCAGTTTTCCCGGGCAGACTTGGGCCGGGGAGCTGTTTTTT. It specifies CASFPGQTWAGELFF. The rearrangement uses TRBV6-1 and TRBJ2-2, with D unresolved. The germline V gene encodes CDR1 MNHNS and CDR2 SASEGT. The ends were cut back, 9 bases at V and 6 bases at J, with 20 bases in the middle. This CDR3 is built from 15 residues.

The rearrangement links TRBV5-8 to TRBJ1-2; a possible D gene is TRBD1 (5 bases). The CDR3 has 15 amino acids. Looked up from germline, CDR1 is SGHTS and CDR2 is YDEGEE. Deletions cut 2 bases from V and 2 bases from J, with 13 bases between. CDR3 region: CASSLHPDRNYGYTF. In DNA form, the CDR3 reads TGTGCCAGCAGCTTACATCCCGACAGAAACTATGGCTACACCTTC.